The rows below give T cell receptor beta chains drawn from one sample of a study of OX40 agonist ivuxolimab in advanced cancers. Profiled with immunoSEQ multiplex PCR; TCRdb holds only in-frame clones, not every one. The sample includes about 63,000 clones, 89% of them seen just once. The sample in question was CD4+ or CD8+ T cells sorted from blood, obtained in a trial of the OX40 agonist ivuxolimab. Source of these receptors: an adult with an advanced solid tumor such as melanoma, head and neck, liver or kidney cancer. Each CDR3 is given with its conserved first and last residue. A D gene is named only where the DNA matches it firmly. Clone size, where shown, is once, few, many, or a class for clones that have expanded.

d_call	j_call	v_call	clone_size	cdr3_aa	cdr3_nt
NA	TRBJ2-1	TRBV15	NA	CATRIPAYNEQFF	TGTGCCACCCGGATCCCGGCCTACAATGAGCAGTTCTTC
NA	TRBJ2-7	TRBV11-3	once	CASSLAHSYEQYF	TGTGCCAGCAGCTTAGCACACTCCTACGAGCAGTACTTC
NA	TRBJ1-3	TRBV2	NA	CASSAGYGNTIYF	TGTGCCAGCAGTGCTGGGTATGGAAACACCATATATTTT
NA	TRBJ2-7	TRBV5-6	NA	CASSLAPGSLTYEQYF	TGTGCCAGCAGCTTGGCCCCGGGTTCCCTCACCTACGAGCAGTACTTC
NA	TRBJ1-5	TRBV10-2	NA	CASRNRDNQPQHF	TGCGCCAGCAGGAACAGGGACAATCAGCCCCAGCATTTT
NA	TRBJ1-1	TRBV27	NA	CASSSGYMNTEAFF	TGTGCCAGCAGTTCCGGATACATGAACACTGAAGCTTTCTTT
TRBD1	TRBJ2-7	TRBV5-1	NA	CASSPGTGAYEQYF	TGCGCCAGCAGCCCCGGGACAGGGGCCTACGAGCAGTACTTC
NA	TRBJ1-1	TRBV27	few	CATFEAFF	TGTGCCACCTTTGAAGCTTTCTTT
TRBD1	TRBJ1-2	TRBV10-3	NA	CAISNAGTGENYGYTF	TGTGCCATCAGTAACGCCGGGACAGGGGAAAACTATGGCTACACCTTC
NA	TRBJ2-2	TRBV6-4	NA	CASSDPNTGELFF	TGTGCCAGCAGTGACCCGAACACCGGGGAGCTGTTTTTT
NA	TRBJ2-1	TRBV5-1	NA	CASSLAGSGYNEQFF	TGCGCCAGCAGCCTGGCAGGGTCTGGGTACAATGAGCAGTTCTTC
NA	TRBJ2-7	TRBV27	once	CASSYSGHINEQYF	TGTGCCAGCAGTTACTCGGGACATATAAACGAGCAGTACTTC
NA	TRBJ2-2	TRBV27	NA	CASSLVITGELFF	TGTGCCAGCAGTTTAGTGATCACCGGGGAGCTGTTTTTT
NA	TRBJ1-4	TRBV29-1	NA	CSVVWGAGGEKLFF	TGCAGCGTTGTCTGGGGGGCTGGGGGTGAAAAACTGTTTTTT
NA	TRBJ1-5	TRBV7-7	NA	CASSLRFNQPQHF	TGTGCCAGCAGCTTACGGTTCAATCAGCCCCAGCATTTT
TRBD2	TRBJ2-3	TRBV2	NA	CASSDELAGLTDTQYF	TGTGCCAGCAGTGATGAACTAGCGGGTTTGACAGATACGCAGTATTTT